Presented here are 16 T cell receptor beta chains from one specimen sequenced in a study of T cell changes during pregnancy in multiple sclerosis. Libraries were prepared by immunoSEQ multiplex PCR; TCRdb keeps only in-frame clonotypes and omits some of them. Of about 80,000 clones listed, about 91% are singletons. The sample here was peripheral blood, taken before pregnancy. These receptors were collected from a female donor with multiple sclerosis, enrolled in a pregnancy study.

The V call is TRBV4-1, the J call TRBJ2-5, with a weak D call TRBD2 (5 bases). Between the trimmed V and J ends, which lost 4 bases and 2 bases, there was a span of 11 bases. The CDR3 contains 14 residues. Germline V gene data show CDR1 as MGHRA and CDR2 as YSYEKL. CDR3 in amino acids: CASSPRPGQETQYF. In DNA, the CDR3 is TGCGCCAGCAGCCCTAGGCCGGGGCAAGAGACCCAGTACTTC.

This CDR3 is CASSLQQGLDTQYF. DNA for the CDR3: TGTGCCAGCAGCTTACAACAGGGTTTAGATACGCAGTATTTT. This chain joins TRBV11-2 and TRBJ2-3; D possibly corresponds to TRBD1 (6 bases). This CDR3 is built from 14 residues. Germline V lookup: CDR1 SGHAT, CDR2 FQNNGV. V gave up 2 bases and J gave up 5 bases, with 11 bases separating them.

Here the CDR3 reads CASSQGQEAYGYTF. DNA for the CDR3: TGTGCCAGCAGCCAAGGGCAGGAGGCCTATGGCTACACCTTC. This sequence joins TRBV4-2 and TRBJ1-2; D is ambiguous. The CDR3 covers 14 residues. Trimming took 1 base from V and 4 from J, leaving 10 bases between them. CDR1 and CDR2 from the germline V gene are LGHNA and YNFKEQ.

The rearrangement joins TRBV5-1 to TRBJ2-7, with TRBD1 as a possible D gene (6 bases). Germline CDR1 and CDR2: SGHRS and YFSETQ. The CDR3 sequence is 14 residues long. V shed 1 base and J shed 2 bases, with 10 bases lying between them. CDR3 amino acids: CASSLLQGPYEQYF. CDR3 sequence (DNA): TGCGCCAGCAGCTTGTTACAGGGTCCCTACGAGCAGTACTTC.

This clone was detected a few times. The chain is built from TRBV2 and TRBJ2-7, with TRBD1 matching over 7 bases. The V gene end was trimmed by 8 bases and the J gene end by 6 bases; junction bases not matched to a gene: 10. The V gene's germline CDR1 is SNHLY and CDR2 FYNNEI. This CDR3 is built from 13 residues. As DNA, the CDR3 is TGTGCCAGCCATGGACAGGCGGCCGGCGAGCAGTACTTC. It codes for CASHGQAAGEQYF. The full variable domain, rest sourced from reference TRBV2 and TRBJ2-7, is EPEVTQTPSHQVTQMGQEVILRCVPISNHLYFYWYRQILGQKVEFLVSFYNNEISEKSEIFDDQFSVERPDGSNFTLKIRSTKLEDSAMYFCASHGQAAGEQYFGPGTRLTVT.

The chain couples TRBV7-9 to TRBJ1-6; weak D call: TRBD1 (5 bases). The CDR3 has 16 residues. Germline-derived CDR1 and CDR2 are SEHNR and FQNEAQ (reference sequence). V lost 4 bases to trimming and J lost 9 bases, with 19 bases between them. CDR3 sequence (DNA): TGTGCCAGCAGCTCAACAACCCAGGGTCAGGGTTCACCCCTCCACTTT. Its translation is CASSSTTQGQGSPLHF.

This sequence joins TRBV2 and TRBJ2-3; D not certain. The CDR3 loop spans 11 amino acids. Germline CDR1 is SNHLY and CDR2 is FYNNEI. V lost 5 bases and J lost 2, with 2 bases in between. In DNA form, the CDR3 reads TGTGCCAGCAGTTACACAGATACGCAGTATTTT. Protein product: CASSYTDTQYF.

The genes are TRBV7-8 and TRBJ1-2; maybe TRBD1 (6 bases). The CDR3 loop spans 14 amino acids. The V and J ends lost 5 bases and 5 bases respectively, with 15 bases between them. Germline loops: CDR1 SGHVS, CDR2 FQNEAQ. The CDR3 protein is CASSRMRGQYGYTF. The CDR3 DNA follows: TGTGCCAGCAGCCGGATGCGGGGGCAGTATGGCTACACCTTC.

The genes are TRBV7-6 and TRBJ1-6, with D tentatively TRBD1 (6 bases). The germline V and J ends were trimmed by 5 bases and 13 bases, with 18 bases remaining between them. Per germline, CDR1 SGHVS and CDR2 FNYEAQ. The CDR3 consists of 14 residues. DNA for the CDR3: TGTGCCAGCAGCCCGGAGACAGGCAGAGGGCCCCTCCACTTT. This translates into CASSPETGRGPLHF.

This chain joins TRBV9 and TRBJ1-1, with TRBD1 matching over 8 bases. Trimming took 4 bases from V and 6 from J; bases not matched to a gene: 14. Germline CDR1 is SGDLS and CDR2 is YYNGEE. The CDR3 has 16 residues. The CDR3 region is CASSPRTGPETAEAFF. The CDR3 DNA follows: TGTGCCAGCAGCCCCAGGACAGGGCCCGAAACGGCTGAAGCTTTCTTT. Drawing the rest from reference TRBV9 and TRBJ1-1, the complete variable domain is DSGVTQTPKHLITATGQRVTLRCSPRSGDLSVYWYQQSLDQGLQFLIQYYNGEERAKGNILERFSAQQFPDLHSELNLSSLELGDSALYFCASSPRTGPETAEAFFGQGTRLTVV.

The chain couples TRBV5-1 to TRBJ1-4, with no clear D. The germline CDR1 and CDR2 sequences are SGHRS and YFSETQ. V lost 1 base to trimming and J lost 5 bases, with 15 bases between them. This CDR3 contains 16 residues. The CDR3, as DNA: TGCGCCAGCAGCTTGTTAGGAGGGTTCGAGAATGAAAAACTGTTTTTT. Encoded protein: CASSLLGGFENEKLFF.

This sequence joins TRBV27 and TRBJ1-2, with D perhaps TRBD1 (5 bases). Germline V gives CDR1 MNHEY, CDR2 SMNVEV (reference sequence). CDR3 size: 14 residues. V was clipped by 5 bases and J by 4 bases, with 14 bases between them. CDR3 amino acids: CASSLRGTRYGYTF. The CDR3 DNA sequence: TGTGCCAGCAGTCTAAGGGGCACTCGCTATGGCTACACCTTC.

The chain links TRBV5-1 to TRBJ2-3, with TRBD2 as a possible D gene (6 bases). The ends were cut back, 1 base at V and 0 bases at J, with 12 bases in the middle. CDR3 size: 16 residues. Germline CDR1 and CDR2: SGHRS and YFSETQ. CDR3 residues: CASSLSVGGSTDTQYF. CDR3 DNA sequence: TGCGCCAGCAGCTTGTCAGTTGGGGGGAGCACAGATACGCAGTATTTT.

As concerns this clone: This sample includes further DNA sequences coding for the same CDR3. The chain combines TRBV30 with TRBJ1-1, with D possibly TRBD1 on 6 matching bases. The CDR3 is made up of 11 amino acids. V dropped 0 bases and J dropped 8 bases, with 7 bases sitting between them. Germline values: CDR1 GTSNPN, CDR2 SVGIG (reference sequence). The CDR3 region has the DNA TGTGCCTGGAGTGTAACAGGGGAAGCTTTCTTT. It yields the protein CAWSVTGEAFF.

V is TRBV10-3 and J is TRBJ1-1; perhaps TRBD1 as D (6 bases). V was shortened by 4 bases and J by 4 bases, with 10 bases between the two germline ends. Germline lookup yields CDR1 ENHRY and CDR2 SYGVKD. The CDR3 loop spans 13 amino acids. The CDR3 nucleotides are TGTGCCATCAGTGTGGACAGAAGCACTGAAGCTTTCTTT. It codes for CAISVDRSTEAFF.

V gene TRBV28 combines with J gene TRBJ1-2; perhaps TRBD1 as D (5 bases). V dropped 4 bases and J dropped 6 bases, with 21 bases sitting between them. This CDR3 region has 16 residues. Germline CDR1 MDHEN, CDR2 SYDVKM. CDR3 residues: CASSSWRGNAVDGYTF. CDR3 nucleotide sequence: TGTGCCAGCAGTTCGTGGAGGGGTAATGCGGTAGATGGCTACACCTTC.